This T cell receptor (beta chain) originates from a study of cytomegalovirus exposure and HLA in healthy donors. CDR3 length equals 15 residues. V lost 6 bases, J lost 1 base, and 13 bases lay in between. Germline CDR1 and CDR2: MNHEY and SVGAGI. PCR involved 60 Vbeta and 13 Jbeta primers. Libraries were prepared by immunoSEQ multiplex PCR; TCRdb keeps only in-frame clonotypes and omits some of them. This table has around 110,000 clones, about four fifths appearing once. This rearrangement joins TRBV6-5 to TRBJ2-1, with D perhaps matching TRBD2 (5 bases). Sequencing was done on a sample of PBMCs. This receptor was obtained from a man aged 25 to 45 in good health and CMV-seropositive. In nucleotides, the CDR3 is TGTGCCAGCAGCACCACGGGGTTTTCCTACAATGAGCAGTTCTTC. Translated, it gives CASSTTGFSYNEQFF.